This paragraph covers one TCR beta chain sequence. The sample is drawn from a study of early stage breast cancer tumors. Produced via immunoSEQ multiplex PCR; TCRdb's table is partial and in-frame only. Altogether 70,000 or so clones are present, about 85% being singletons, with the ten largest covering 4.7%. The CDR3 spans 14 residues. Deletions cut 0 bases from V and 5 bases from J, with 8 bases between. The germline CDR1 and CDR2 sequences are MNHNS and SASEGT. V gene TRBV6-1 combines with J gene TRBJ1-3, with D hard to call. The sequenced material came from blood. This receptor was identified in a person aged 40 to 50 with breast cancer. In DNA, the CDR3 is TGTGCCAGCAGTGAAGCGCTAAACAGAAACACCATATATTTT. It codes for CASSEALNRNTIYF.